These T cell receptor beta chains were read from a single sample in a study of blood T cell repertoires in COVID-19. Assay: immunoSEQ multiplex PCR; the TCRdb copy retains only in-frame clones and omits some. The data hold 300,000 or so clones, with 85% to 90% observed a single time. The sequencing input was peripheral blood. The receptors were gathered from a woman between 40 and 50 years old with acute or convalescent COVID-19. Both conserved end residues are part of each CDR3. D genes are given only for firm matches. The listing skips clone size in some rows; elsewhere it reads once, few, many or a size class.

D,size,J,V,CDR3,DNA
NA,NA,TRBJ1-4,TRBV7-2,CASSPAPQGLEKLFF,TGTGCCAGCAGCCCCGCTCCGCAGGGTCTTGAAAAACTGTTTTTT
TRBD2,NA,TRBJ2-3,TRBV4-1,CASSLGLAGLTDTQYF,TGCGCCAGCAGCCTGGGACTAGCGGGGTTAACAGATACGCAGTATTTT
NA,NA,TRBJ2-1,TRBV7-8,CASSDRTGGMKEQFF,TGTGCCAGCAGCGACCGGACAGGAGGGATGAAAGAGCAGTTCTTC
TRBD1,NA,TRBJ1-2,TRBV6-5,CASSKGTDLFYSYTF,TGTGCCAGCAGTAAGGGGACAGATCTGTTCTATAGCTACACCTTC
NA,NA,TRBJ1-5,TRBV7-6,CASSPAQGWDQPQHF,TGTGCCAGCAGTCCAGCCCAGGGATGGGATCAGCCCCAGCATTTT
TRBD2,NA,TRBJ2-1,TRBV4-1,CASSQVLAGGYNEQFF,TGCGCCAGCAGCCAAGTGCTAGCGGGGGGGTACAATGAGCAGTTCTTC
NA,NA,TRBJ1-5,TRBV3-1/TRBV3-2,CASSPSSGLGQPQHF,TGTGCCAGCAGCCCTAGCAGCGGGTTGGGTCAGCCCCAGCATTTT
TRBD1,once,TRBJ1-3,TRBV5-1,CASSLWSSTGTVSGNTIYF,TGCGCCAGCAGCTTGTGGTCATCGACAGGGACGGTGTCTGGAAACACCATATATTTT
TRBD1,NA,TRBJ1-1,TRBV27,CASSSRILQGLGEAFF,TGTGCCAGCAGTTCGAGAATCCTACAGGGGTTGGGCGAAGCTTTCTTT
NA,NA,TRBJ1-2,TRBV12-3/TRBV12-4,CASSIRGGYTF,TGTGCCAGCAGTATCAGGGGTGGCTACACCTTC
NA,NA,TRBJ2-3,TRBV4-1,CASSQDEASTDTQYF,TGCGCCAGCAGCCAAGACGAGGCTAGCACAGATACGCAGTATTTT
NA,NA,TRBJ2-6,TRBV18,CASSPRASGGANVLTF,TGTGCCAGCTCACCACGGGCATCTGGGGGGGCCAACGTCCTGACTTTC
TRBD2,NA,TRBJ2-3,TRBV18,CASSPRASGGSDTQYF,TGTGCCAGCTCACCACGGGCTAGCGGGGGCTCAGATACGCAGTATTTT
TRBD1,NA,TRBJ1-2,TRBV5-1,CASSSLGQGAYGYTF,TGCGCCAGCAGCTCCCTAGGACAGGGGGCCTATGGCTACACCTTC
TRBD1,NA,TRBJ1-1,TRBV6-5,CASVSGTAQNTEAFF,TGTGCCAGCGTCTCCGGGACAGCTCAAAACACTGAAGCTTTCTTT
NA,NA,TRBJ1-1,TRBV6-5,CASSYFSGMNTEAFF,TGTGCCAGCAGTTACTTTTCAGGGATGAACACTGAAGCTTTCTTT
NA,NA,TRBJ2-3,TRBV3-1/TRBV3-2,CASSQEDLGAVGEDTQYF,TGTGCCAGCAGCCAAGAGGATTTGGGGGCCGTGGGTGAAGATACGCAGTATTTT
TRBD1,NA,TRBJ1-1,TRBV9,CASTWTGDTEAFF,TGTGCCAGCACCTGGACAGGGGACACTGAAGCTTTCTTT
NA,few,TRBJ1-1,TRBV5-6,CASSFYGGNQPEAFF,TGTGCCAGCAGCTTCTACGGAGGGAACCAGCCTGAAGCTTTCTTT
NA,NA,TRBJ1-3,TRBV11-2,CASSLEFGSGNTIYF,TGTGCCAGCAGCTTGGAGTTTGGCTCTGGAAACACCATATATTTT
TRBD1,NA,TRBJ2-2,TRBV7-6,CASTPQGAGELFF,TGTGCCAGCACCCCGCAGGGGGCCGGGGAGCTGTTTTTT
NA,NA,TRBJ2-5,TRBV7-2,CASGLDPPATQYF,TGTGCCAGCGGACTGGACCCACCGGCGACCCAGTACTTC
NA,once,TRBJ1-1,TRBV5-1,CASSFGDRNTNTEAFF,TGCGCCAGCAGCTTTGGCGACAGAAATACGAACACTGAAGCTTTCTTT
NA,NA,TRBJ2-3,TRBV19,CASSIHRGSRTDTQYF,TGTGCCAGTAGTATACATCGGGGGTCACGCACAGATACGCAGTATTTT
NA,NA,TRBJ2-1,TRBV20-1,CSASPVISNEQFF,TGCAGTGCTAGTCCAGTAATAAGCAATGAGCAGTTCTTC
NA,NA,TRBJ1-3,TRBV9,CASSPQVFLSSGNTIYF,TGTGCCAGCAGCCCGCAGGTTTTCTTAAGCTCTGGAAACACCATATATTTT
TRBD1,NA,TRBJ2-5,TRBV12-3/TRBV12-4,CASSWDSEETQYF,TGTGCCAGCAGTTGGGACAGTGAGGAGACCCAGTACTTC
NA,once,TRBJ1-3,TRBV6-5,CASRSPTGNTIYF,TGTGCCAGCCGGTCCCCGACAGGAAACACCATATATTTT
TRBD1,NA,TRBJ1-2,TRBV24-1,CATSDTRTGHSF,TGTGCCACCAGTGACACTAGGACAGGCCACTCCTTC
NA,NA,TRBJ1-5,TRBV28,CASSLSGYSNQPQHF,TGTGCCAGCAGTTTATCCGGGTATAGCAATCAGCCCCAGCATTTT
NA,NA,TRBJ1-5,TRBV6-5,CASTPGYSNQPQHF,TGTGCCAGCACCCCAGGTTATAGCAATCAGCCCCAGCATTTT
TRBD1,NA,TRBJ2-5,TRBV3-1/TRBV3-2,CASSEDQGVGTQYF,TGTGCCAGCAGCGAAGACCAGGGGGTTGGGACCCAGTACTTC
TRBD1,NA,TRBJ1-2,TRBV2,CASILGTANYGYTF,TGTGCCAGCATCTTGGGGACAGCGAACTATGGCTACACCTTC
NA,NA,TRBJ1-2,TRBV6-6,CASSYPEGGERGYTF,TGTGCCAGCAGTTACCCCGAGGGGGGGGAGCGTGGCTACACCTTC
TRBD1,NA,TRBJ2-4,TRBV2,CASSEGGTVNIQYF,TGTGCCAGCAGTGAGGGTGGGACAGTAAACATTCAGTACTTC
NA,once,TRBJ1-5,TRBV5-6,CASSLYPGLNQPQHF,TGTGCCAGCAGCTTGTACCCTGGCCTTAATCAGCCCCAGCATTTT
TRBD1,NA,TRBJ1-1,TRBV6-5,CASRAGTGEAFF,TGTGCCAGCAGAGCAGGGACAGGGGAAGCTTTCTTT
NA,NA,TRBJ2-1,TRBV29-1,CSVGLRFDNEQFF,TGCAGCGTTGGTTTGCGGTTTGACAATGAGCAGTTCTTC
TRBD2,NA,TRBJ2-5,TRBV5-4,CASSPRRAGGSSGTQYF,TGTGCCAGCAGCCCCAGGCGGGCGGGGGGCTCCTCCGGGACCCAGTACTTC
NA,NA,TRBJ2-5,TRBV19,CASSILGPGQETQYF,TGTGCCAGTAGTATTCTGGGGCCGGGCCAAGAGACCCAGTACTTC
NA,NA,TRBJ1-2,TRBV7-8,CASSEIGVAYGYTF,TGTGCCAGCAGCGAAATCGGGGTTGCCTATGGCTACACCTTC
TRBD1,NA,TRBJ1-2,TRBV30,CAWSAWTGRGYTF,TGTGCCTGGAGTGCCTGGACAGGGCGCGGCTACACCTTC
NA,NA,TRBJ1-1,TRBV30,CAWSSVDTEAFF,TGTGCCTGGAGTAGCGTGGACACTGAAGCTTTCTTT
TRBD1,NA,TRBJ2-1,TRBV24-1,CATSAGQGGRDNEQFF,TGTGCCACCAGTGCGGGACAGGGGGGTCGGGACAATGAGCAGTTCTTC
NA,few,TRBJ2-2,TRBV4-1,CASSQGDQGGNTGELFF,TGCGCCAGCAGCCAAGGGGATCAGGGCGGGAACACCGGGGAGCTGTTTTTT
TRBD1,NA,TRBJ1-1,TRBV4-2,CASSQGQAGGAEAFF,TGTGCCAGCAGCCAAGGTCAAGCAGGGGGTGCTGAAGCTTTCTTT
NA,NA,TRBJ1-1,TRBV6-5,CASSLYLNTEAFF,TGTGCCAGCAGCCTCTATTTGAACACTGAAGCTTTCTTT
TRBD1,NA,TRBJ1-2,TRBV27,CASSPFPRTGNGYTF,TGTGCCAGCAGTCCCTTCCCCCGGACAGGAAATGGCTACACCTTC
TRBD1,NA,TRBJ1-2,TRBV7-2,CASSTGQAVGYTF,TGTGCCAGCAGCACTGGACAGGCCGTCGGCTACACCTTC
NA,NA,TRBJ1-2,TRBV7-9,CASKSRAEEDYGYTF,TGTGCCAGCAAATCCCGAGCCGAGGAGGACTATGGCTACACCTTC
NA,NA,TRBJ1-1,TRBV27,CASSYRAPNTEAFF,TGTGCCAGCTCTTACAGGGCCCCAAACACTGAAGCTTTCTTT
NA,NA,TRBJ2-1,TRBV11-2,CASSPRLSAYNEQFF,TGTGCCAGCAGCCCACGACTGTCGGCCTACAATGAGCAGTTCTTC
TRBD1,few,TRBJ1-1,TRBV5-1,CASSFLPGQMNTEAFF,TGCGCCAGCAGCTTCCTACCGGGACAGATGAACACTGAAGCTTTCTTT